One sample yielded the 5 T cell receptor beta chains listed below, sequenced in a study of T cell clonality in common variable immunodeficiency. Broader study findings: Common variable immunodeficiency TCR beta sequences reportedly had fewer deletions and N-nucleotide insertions.

For these TCRs, the target antigens are not known. Some clones are missing from TCRdb's copy, which holds only in-frame ones; the method was immunoSEQ multiplex PCR. This sample comprises about 17,000 clones, none seen once only. The sample was peripheral blood mononuclear cells. Every receptor here comes from a human donor with common variable immunodeficiency.

This clone is classed as medium-sized. The read ends 3 residues before the CDR3 terminus; that terminus is restored from the germline J gene. This chain uses TRBV19 with TRBJ1-2; D ambiguous. The germline gives CDR1 LNHDA, CDR2 SQIVND (reference sequence). The CDR3 covers 15 residues. V was pared by 1 base and J by 5 bases, with 14 bases between. The sequenced CDR3 bases are TGTGCCAGTAGTATAGGGGCAGGTAATCCATATGGC. Protein sequence: CASSIGAGNPYG. The complete CDR3 sequence is CASSIGAGNPYGYTF.

This clone was seen a few times. Read data end 3 residues before the CDR3 end; the end is taken from the germline J gene. The gene calls are TRBV7-6 and TRBJ1-6; no clear D. Germline V gene sequence: CDR1 SGHVS, CDR2 FNYEAQ. The V and J ends lost 5 bases and 5 bases respectively, with 10 bases between them. The CDR3 runs to 14 residues. The CDR3 DNA, read in part, is TGTGCCAGCAGCCACAATCTGAATAATTCACCC. Its translation is CASSHNLNNSP. The entire CDR3 reads CASSHNLNNSPLHF.

This clone was picked up many times. The sequenced fragment ends 3 residues before the CDR3 boundary, so the rest is inferred from the germline J gene. The chain has TRBV6-2 or TRBV6-3 and TRBJ1-2; D is undetermined. The V gene lost 6 bases and the J gene lost 7 bases, with 9 bases spanning the gap. The CDR3 length is 11 residues. Germline V CDR1 and CDR2: MNHEY, SVGEGT. The CDR3 DNA, read in part, is TGTGCCAGCAGAACGAGGCCTGGC. It translates to CASRTRPG. The whole CDR3 protein is CASRTRPGYTF.

This clone was picked up a small number of times. The observed sequence ends 3 residues before the CDR3 terminus, with the missing tail filled in from the germline J gene. This chain links TRBV18 with TRBJ2-3, with no clear D. The germline gives CDR1 KGHSH, CDR2 LQKENI. V lost 2 bases and J lost 4, with 10 bases in between. The CDR3 runs to 14 residues. This CDR3 reads CASSPYPKADTQYF. The sequenced part of the CDR3 DNA is TGTGCCAGCTCACCATACCCCAAGGCAGATACG.

This clone has a handful of counts. The read is 3 residues too short to cover the CDR3 end, so that end is filled in from the germline J gene. The chain has TRBV20-1 and TRBJ2-7, with 8 positions matching TRBD2. V was clipped by 6 bases and J by 4 bases; unmatched bases: 11. CDR3 size: 14 residues. The germline V gene encodes CDR1 DFQATT and CDR2 SNEGSKA (reference sequence). The sequenced CDR3 bases are TGCAGTGCCCACCTCGGGGGGGTCCGATACGAG. Translating gives CSAHLGGVRYE. The full CDR3 protein reads CSAHLGGVRYEQYF.